These 18 T cell receptor beta chains were sequenced from one sample in a study of CD8+CD57+ T cells in acquired aplastic anemia. Selection for sequencing was limited to patients who had shown CD8+CD57+ cell expansion by flow cytometry. Genomic DNA acted as the template from which TCR beta VDJ combination and CDR3 sequence profiling were carried out. TCRdb re-called the reads with MiXCR, one entry per CDR3 protein. The sample lists just over 150,000 distinct CDR3 sequences; roughly 50% were seen once. Sequencing was carried out using sorted CD4+, CD8+, or CD8+CD57+ T cells (not recorded which) from PBMCs. Source of these receptors: a human donor with aplastic anemia.

The chain combines TRBV7-2 with TRBJ1-2; D is undetermined. There are 12 residues in the CDR3. Looked up from germline, CDR1 is SGHTA and CDR2 is FQGNSA. Trimming shortened V by 2 bases and J by 5 bases, and 6 bases separated the two germline ends. CDR3 in amino acids: CASSLTPYGYTF. As DNA, the CDR3 is TGTGCCAGCAGCTTAACTCCGTATGGCTACACCTTC.

This clonotype was recorded many times. V usage is TRBV11-2 and J usage is TRBJ2-1; 8 bases are a match to TRBD2. The CDR3 loop spans 15 amino acids. Germline V lookup: CDR1 SGHAT, CDR2 FQNNGV. Trimming at V came to 5 bases and at J to 8 bases, leaving 11 bases not matched to a gene. This chain's CDR3 is CASSKRELFGDEQFF. CDR3 nucleotide sequence: TGTGCCAGCAGCAAGCGGGAGTTGTTCGGCGATGAGCAGTTCTTC.

This clonotype was counted many times. This chain connects TRBV11-1 to TRBJ2-5, with D maybe TRBD1 (6 bases). Trimming cost V 5 bases and J 3 bases, with 16 bases left between them. Per germline, CDR1 SGHAT and CDR2 FQDESV (reference sequence). The CDR3 consists of 15 residues. The CDR3 nucleotides are TGTGCCAGCAGCCGACTCGAGGGGGTTGAAGAGACCCAGTACTTC. Translated: CASSRLEGVEETQYF.

This clonotype came up a few times. The rearrangement links TRBV24-1 to TRBJ2-1; 9 bases align to TRBD2. Per the germline V gene, CDR1 is KGHDR and CDR2 is SFDVKD. After removal of 3 bases from V and 9 bases from J, the junction contained 8 bases not matched to a gene. CDR3 length: 15 residues. This CDR3 is CATSDAKAGGREQFF. Written as DNA, the CDR3 is TGTGCCACCAGTGATGCCAAAGCGGGAGGCCGTGAGCAGTTCTTC.

Points on this clonotype: Since a much larger clone is just one base distant, this may be a read error. This chain links TRBV11-2 with TRBJ2-1, with D perhaps matching TRBD1 (6 bases). Per germline, CDR1 SGHAT and CDR2 FQNNGV. Trimming stripped 0 bases from V and 6 bases from J, with 18 bases between. This CDR3 contains 17 residues. The CDR3 region has the DNA TGTGCCAGCAGCTTAGAATTGGGACACGGTGCCCTCAATGAGCAGTTCTTC. Its protein product is CASSLELGHGALNEQFF.

In the case of this clonotype: A clone one base away is much larger, so this may be a read error. This likely comes from a read error, as the CDR3 has no conserved phenylalanine or tryptophan at its end. The chain has TRBV9 and TRBJ2-7; no definite D call. This CDR3 is built from 12 residues. Trimming cost V 7 bases and J 2 bases, with 10 bases left between them. The germline V gene encodes CDR1 SGDLS and CDR2 YYNGEE. The CDR3 bases are TGTGCCAGCGGCCCACGTCCCTACGAGCAGTACTCC. Amino acids: CASGPRPYEQYS.

This clonotype was counted ten times or more. This chain connects TRBV2 to TRBJ2-7; the match to TRBD1 covers 7 bases. Germline CDR1 and CDR2: SNHLY and FYNNEI. With V trimmed by 9 bases and J by 3 bases, 11 bases remained unmatched. This CDR3 is 14 amino acids long. In nucleotides, the CDR3 is TGTGCCAGTAGTCCCGGGGACAGAGACTACGAGCAGTACTTC. Its protein product is CASSPGDRDYEQYF.

This clonotype came up many times. Sequence at one end of the junction differs from germline and may be a read error. V gene TRBV6-2 or TRBV6-3 combines with J gene TRBJ1-1, with TRBD1 identical over 8 bases. Germline values: CDR1 MNHEY, CDR2 SVGEGT. The CDR3 contains 13 residues. CDR3 loop: CASSWTGNAEAFF. CDR3 bases: TGTGCCAGCAGTTGGACAGGGAACGCTGAAGCTTTCTTT.

J is TRBJ2-5 and V is TRBV2; 7 nucleotides agree with TRBD1. The CDR3 is made up of 13 amino acids. V trimming: 7 bases; J trimming: 5 bases; junction bases outside the gene matches: 7. Germline CDR1 SNHLY, CDR2 FYNNEI. The CDR3 nucleotides are TGTGCCAGCAAGCAGGGGGTGGGGGAGACCCAGTACTTC. Protein: CASKQGVGETQYF. The entire variable domain, with the rest obtained from reference TRBV2 and TRBJ2-5, is as follows: EPEVTQTPSHQVTQMGQEVILRCVPISNHLYFYWYRQILGQKVEFLVSFYNNEISEKSEIFDDQFSVERPDGSNFTLKIRSTKLEDSAMYFCASKQGVGETQYFGPGTRLLVL.

This clonotype came up many times. The rearrangement joins TRBV4-1 to TRBJ1-1; no reliable D call. Between the trimmed V and J ends, which lost 2 bases and 4 bases, there was a span of 8 bases. This CDR3 is 13 amino acids long. Per germline, CDR1 MGHRA and CDR2 YSYEKL. Here the CDR3 reads CASSQRSSTEAFF. CDR3 in DNA: TGCGCCAGCAGCCAACGATCGAGCACTGAAGCTTTCTTT.

This clonotype was seen many times. The chain carries TRBV12-3 or TRBV12-4 and TRBJ1-2; D is perhaps TRBD1 (6 bases). V was trimmed by 4 bases and J by 6 bases, leaving 9 bases between them. CDR3 length equals 12 residues. The DNA for the CDR3 is TGTGCCAGCAGTTCCCGACAGGATGGCTACACCTTC. Translated: CASSSRQDGYTF.

This clonotype appeared many times. This chain uses TRBV5-1 with TRBJ1-4; D remains ambiguous. In germline, CDR1 is SGHRS, CDR2 YFSETQ. The CDR3 consists of 14 residues. V was pared by 0 bases and J by 5 bases, with 8 bases between. This CDR3 is CASSLEGPNEKLFF. DNA for the CDR3: TGCGCCAGCAGCTTGGAGGGTCCGAATGAAAAACTGTTTTTT.

The CDR3 DNA follows: TGTGCCAGCAGTTACTCGACCGGAGGGCAGTACTTC. It translates to CASSYSTGGQYF. The genes are TRBV6-2 or TRBV6-3 and TRBJ2-7; TRBD2 might be the D (5 bases). The germline gives CDR1 MNHEY, CDR2 SVGEGT. V gave up 0 bases and J gave up 9 bases, with 9 bases separating them. The length of the CDR3 is 12 residues.

The chain joins TRBV10-3 to TRBJ2-5; 8 bases match TRBD2. Per germline, CDR1 ENHRY and CDR2 SYGVKD. The V segment lost 3 bases and the J segment 4 bases; nucleotides outside the gene matches: 10. The CDR3 runs 16 residues. The CDR3 DNA follows: TGTGCCATCAGTGACCTTCCCGGGACTAGGGTAGAGACCCAGTACTTC. As protein: CAISDLPGTRVETQYF.

V gene TRBV30 combines with J gene TRBJ1-1; D gene uncertain. The germline V and J ends were trimmed by 0 bases and 5 bases, with 10 bases remaining between them. The length of the CDR3 is 13 residues. CDR1 and CDR2 from the germline V gene are GTSNPN and SVGIG (reference sequence). DNA of the CDR3: TGTGCCTGGAGTGTGGCAGACGGGACTGAAGCTTTCTTT. Residues: CAWSVADGTEAFF. The variable domain in full, with the rest retrieved from reference TRBV30 and TRBJ1-1, is SQTIHQWPATLVQPVGSPLSLECTVEGTSNPNLYWYRQAAGRGLQLLFYSVGIGQISSEVPQNLSASRPQDRQFILSSKKLLLSDSGFYLCAWSVADGTEAFFGQGTRLTVV.

In this sample, this clonotype turned up a few times. The chain combines TRBV19 with TRBJ1-5; no definite D call. CDR1 and CDR2 from the germline V gene are LNHDA and SQIVND (reference sequence). The V end lost 3 bases, the J end lost 2 bases, and 5 bases lay between the germline ends. The CDR3 is 13 amino acids. As DNA, the CDR3 is TGTGCCAGTAGTATGGTAGGCAATCAGCCCCAGCATTTT. Translation gives CASSMVGNQPQHF. Drawing the rest from reference TRBV19 and TRBJ1-5, the complete variable domain is DGGITQSPKYLFRKEGQNVTLSCEQNLNHDAMYWYRQDPGQGLRLIYYSQIVNDFQKGDIAEGYSVSREKKESFPLTVTSAQKNPTAFYLCASSMVGNQPQHFGDGTRLSIL.

This clonotype has a count of ten or more. The chain is built from TRBV2 and TRBJ2-5; D may match TRBD1 or TRBD2 (5 bases each). Looked up from germline, CDR1 is SNHLY and CDR2 is FYNNEI. V was pared by 0 bases and J by 1 base, with 9 bases between. This CDR3 has 15 amino acids. In DNA, the CDR3 is TGTGCCAGCAGTGAAGCCCGGGACCTCCAAGAGACCCAGTACTTC. Translating gives CASSEARDLQETQYF.

The rearrangement uses TRBV29-1 and TRBJ1-2, with D uncertain. The V gene's germline CDR1 is SQVTM and CDR2 ANQGSEA. V gave up 3 bases and J gave up 2 bases, with 10 bases separating them. The CDR3 length is 13 residues. CDR3 loop: CSVEGPTNYGYTF. CDR3 nucleotide sequence: TGCAGCGTTGAGGGTCCGACCAACTATGGCTACACCTTC.